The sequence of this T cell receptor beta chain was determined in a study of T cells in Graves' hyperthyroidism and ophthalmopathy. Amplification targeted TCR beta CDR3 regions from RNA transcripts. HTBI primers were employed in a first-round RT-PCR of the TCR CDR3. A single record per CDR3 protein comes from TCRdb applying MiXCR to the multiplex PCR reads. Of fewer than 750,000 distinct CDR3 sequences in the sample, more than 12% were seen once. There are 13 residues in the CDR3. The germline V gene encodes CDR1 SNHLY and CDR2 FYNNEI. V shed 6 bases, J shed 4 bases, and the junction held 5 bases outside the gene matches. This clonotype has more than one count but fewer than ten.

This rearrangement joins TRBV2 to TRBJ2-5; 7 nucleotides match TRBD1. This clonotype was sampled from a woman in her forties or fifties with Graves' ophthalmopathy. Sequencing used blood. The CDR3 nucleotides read TGTGCCAGCAGCGACAGGGCTCGAGAGACCCAGTACTTC. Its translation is CASSDRARETQYF.